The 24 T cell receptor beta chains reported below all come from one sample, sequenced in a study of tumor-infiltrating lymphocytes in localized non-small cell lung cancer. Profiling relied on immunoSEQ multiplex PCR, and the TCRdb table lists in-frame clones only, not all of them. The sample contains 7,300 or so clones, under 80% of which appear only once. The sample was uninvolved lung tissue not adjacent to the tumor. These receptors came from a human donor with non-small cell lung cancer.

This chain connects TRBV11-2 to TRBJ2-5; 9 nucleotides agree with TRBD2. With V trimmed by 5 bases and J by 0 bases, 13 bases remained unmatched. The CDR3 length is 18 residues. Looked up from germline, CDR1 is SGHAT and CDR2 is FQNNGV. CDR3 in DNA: TGTGCCAGCAGCAAGACCGGGACTAGCAATAACTACCAAGAGACCCAGTACTTC. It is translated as CASSKTGTSNNYQETQYF. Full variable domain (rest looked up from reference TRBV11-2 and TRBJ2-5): EAGVAQSPRYKIIEKRQSVAFWCNPISGHATLYWYQQILGQGPKLLIQFQNNGVVDDSQLPKDRFSAERLKGVDSTLKIQPAKLEDSAVYLCASSKTGTSNNYQETQYFGPGTRLLVL.

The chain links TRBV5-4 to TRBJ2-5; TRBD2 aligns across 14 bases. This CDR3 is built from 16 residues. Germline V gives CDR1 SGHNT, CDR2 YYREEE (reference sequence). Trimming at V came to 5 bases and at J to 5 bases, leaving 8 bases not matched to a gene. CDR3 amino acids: CASSPRTSGGWETQYF. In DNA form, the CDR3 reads TGTGCCAGCAGTCCTCGGACTAGCGGGGGGTGGGAGACCCAGTACTTC. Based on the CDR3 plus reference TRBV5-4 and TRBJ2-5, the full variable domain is ETGVTQSPTHLIKTRGQQVTLRCSSQSGHNTVSWYQQALGQGPQFIFQYYREEENGRGNFPPRFSGLQFPNYSSELNVNALELDDSALYLCASSPRTSGGWETQYFGPGTRLLVL.

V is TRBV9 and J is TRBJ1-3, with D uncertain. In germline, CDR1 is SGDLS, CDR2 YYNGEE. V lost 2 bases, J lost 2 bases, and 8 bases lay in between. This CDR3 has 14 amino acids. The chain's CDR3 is CASSVTVAGNTIYF. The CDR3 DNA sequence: TGTGCCAGCAGCGTTACGGTTGCTGGAAACACCATATATTTT.

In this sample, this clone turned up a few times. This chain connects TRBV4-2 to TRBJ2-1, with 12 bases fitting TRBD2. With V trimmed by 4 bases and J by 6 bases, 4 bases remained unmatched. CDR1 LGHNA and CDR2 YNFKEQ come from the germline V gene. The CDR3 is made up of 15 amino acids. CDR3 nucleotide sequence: TGTGCCAGCAGCCTCCTAGCGGGGGGGCCCAATGAGCAGTTCTTC. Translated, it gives CASSLLAGGPNEQFF.

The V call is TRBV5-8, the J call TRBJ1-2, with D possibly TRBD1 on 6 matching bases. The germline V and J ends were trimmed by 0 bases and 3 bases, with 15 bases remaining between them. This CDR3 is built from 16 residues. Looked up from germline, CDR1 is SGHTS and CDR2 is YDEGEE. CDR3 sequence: CASSLAGQRTYYGYTF. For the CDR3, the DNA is TGTGCCAGCAGCTTGGCAGGACAGAGAACGTACTATGGCTACACCTTC.

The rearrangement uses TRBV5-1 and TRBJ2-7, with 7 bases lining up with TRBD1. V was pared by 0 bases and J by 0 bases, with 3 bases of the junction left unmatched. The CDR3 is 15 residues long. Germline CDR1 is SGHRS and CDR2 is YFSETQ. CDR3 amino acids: CASSLEDRASYEQYF. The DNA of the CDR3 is TGCGCCAGCAGCTTGGAAGACAGGGCCTCCTACGAGCAGTACTTC.

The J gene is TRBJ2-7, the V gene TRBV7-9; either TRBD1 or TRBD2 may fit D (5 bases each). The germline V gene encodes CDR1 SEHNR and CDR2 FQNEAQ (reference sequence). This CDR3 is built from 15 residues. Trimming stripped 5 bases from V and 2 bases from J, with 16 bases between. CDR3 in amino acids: CASSPGTPLAYEQYF. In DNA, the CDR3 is TGTGCCAGCAGCCCCGGGACGCCATTAGCCTACGAGCAGTACTTC.

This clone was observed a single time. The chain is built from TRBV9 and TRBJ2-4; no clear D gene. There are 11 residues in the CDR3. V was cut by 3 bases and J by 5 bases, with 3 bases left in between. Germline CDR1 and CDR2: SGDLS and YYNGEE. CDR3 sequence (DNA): TGTGCCAGCAGCGCCGAAAACATTCAGTACTTC. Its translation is CASSAENIQYF.

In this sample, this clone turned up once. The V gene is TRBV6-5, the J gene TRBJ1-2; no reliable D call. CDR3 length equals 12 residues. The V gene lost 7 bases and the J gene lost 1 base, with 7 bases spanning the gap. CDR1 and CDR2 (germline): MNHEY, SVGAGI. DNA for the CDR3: TGTGCCAGCATGAGGGTTAACTATGGCTACACCTTC. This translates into CASMRVNYGYTF.

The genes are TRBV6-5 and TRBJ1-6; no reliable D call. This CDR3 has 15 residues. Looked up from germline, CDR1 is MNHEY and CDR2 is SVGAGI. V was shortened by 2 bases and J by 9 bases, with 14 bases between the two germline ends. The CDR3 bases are TGTGCCAGCAGTTACGGGGAAAGGGAAAGTTCACCCCTCCACTTT. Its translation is CASSYGERESSPLHF.

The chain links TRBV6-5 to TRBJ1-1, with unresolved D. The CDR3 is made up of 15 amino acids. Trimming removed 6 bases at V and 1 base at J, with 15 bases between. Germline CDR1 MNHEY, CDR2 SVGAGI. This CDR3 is CASSPGGLWNTEAFF. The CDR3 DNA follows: TGTGCCAGCAGCCCCGGAGGTTTATGGAACACTGAAGCTTTCTTT.

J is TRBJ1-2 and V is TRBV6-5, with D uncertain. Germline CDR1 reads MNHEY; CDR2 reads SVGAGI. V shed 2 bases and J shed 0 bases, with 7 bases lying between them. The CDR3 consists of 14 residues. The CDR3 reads CASSYNTANYGYTF. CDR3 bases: TGTGCCAGCAGTTACAACACAGCTAACTATGGCTACACCTTC.

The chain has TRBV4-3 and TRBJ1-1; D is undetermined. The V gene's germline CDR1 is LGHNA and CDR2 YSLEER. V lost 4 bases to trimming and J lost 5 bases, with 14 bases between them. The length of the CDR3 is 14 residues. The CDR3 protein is CASSPQALGTEAFF. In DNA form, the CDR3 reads TGCGCCAGCAGCCCTCAGGCCTTGGGGACTGAAGCTTTCTTT.

The CDR3: CASGTGDSYGYTF. The CDR3 DNA follows: TGCGCCAGCGGGACCGGGGACAGCTATGGCTACACCTTC. The V call is TRBV5-1, the J call TRBJ1-2; TRBD1 matches 7 bases. Germline trimming cut 7 bases from V and 4 bases from J; bases unmatched to any gene: 7. The CDR3 is 13 amino acids. Germline values: CDR1 SGHRS, CDR2 YFSETQ.

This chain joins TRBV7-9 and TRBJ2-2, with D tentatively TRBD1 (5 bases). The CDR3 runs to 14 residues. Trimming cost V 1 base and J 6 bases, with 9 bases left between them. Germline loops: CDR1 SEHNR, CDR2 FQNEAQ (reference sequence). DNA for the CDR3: TGTGCCAGCAGCTTAGGCACGACAGCCGGGGAGCTGTTTTTT. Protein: CASSLGTTAGELFF.

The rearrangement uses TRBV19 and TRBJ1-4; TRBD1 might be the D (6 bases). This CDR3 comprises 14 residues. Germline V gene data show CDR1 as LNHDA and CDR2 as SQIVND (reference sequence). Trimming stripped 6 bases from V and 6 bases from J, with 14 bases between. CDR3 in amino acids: CASSPGTQYEKLFF. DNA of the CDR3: TGTGCCAGTAGCCCGGGGACACAGTATGAAAAACTGTTTTTT.

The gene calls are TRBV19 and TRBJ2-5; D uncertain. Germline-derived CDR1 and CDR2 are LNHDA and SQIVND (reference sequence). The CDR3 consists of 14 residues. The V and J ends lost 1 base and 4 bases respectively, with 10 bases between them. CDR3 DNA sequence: TGTGCCAGTAGTATAGTTGGCCGAGGAGAGACCCAGTACTTC. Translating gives CASSIVGRGETQYF.

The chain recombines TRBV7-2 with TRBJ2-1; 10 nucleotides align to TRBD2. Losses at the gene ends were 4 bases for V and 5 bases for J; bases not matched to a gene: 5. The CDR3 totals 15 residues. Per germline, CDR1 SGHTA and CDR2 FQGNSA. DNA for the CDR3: TGTGCCAGCAGCTGGGTAGCGGGGGGAAACAATGAGCAGTTCTTC. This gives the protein CASSWVAGGNNEQFF.

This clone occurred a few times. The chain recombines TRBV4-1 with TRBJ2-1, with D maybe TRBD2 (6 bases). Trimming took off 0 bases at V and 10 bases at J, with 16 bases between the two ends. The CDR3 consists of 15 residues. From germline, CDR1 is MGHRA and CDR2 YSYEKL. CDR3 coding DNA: TGCGCCAGCAGCCAAGAGGGCGGGGTGCAAGGGGAGCAGTTCTTC. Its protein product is CASSQEGGVQGEQFF.

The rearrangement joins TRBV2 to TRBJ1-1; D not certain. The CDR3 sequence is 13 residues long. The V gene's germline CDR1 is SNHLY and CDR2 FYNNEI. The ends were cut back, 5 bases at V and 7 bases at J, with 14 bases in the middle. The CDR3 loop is CASSYSLWGEAFF. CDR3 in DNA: TGTGCCAGCAGTTATTCATTGTGGGGTGAAGCTTTCTTT. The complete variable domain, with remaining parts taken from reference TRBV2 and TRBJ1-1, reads EPEVTQTPSHQVTQMGQEVILRCVPISNHLYFYWYRQILGQKVEFLVSFYNNEISEKSEIFDDQFSVERPDGSNFTLKIRSTKLEDSAMYFCASSYSLWGEAFFGQGTRLTVV.

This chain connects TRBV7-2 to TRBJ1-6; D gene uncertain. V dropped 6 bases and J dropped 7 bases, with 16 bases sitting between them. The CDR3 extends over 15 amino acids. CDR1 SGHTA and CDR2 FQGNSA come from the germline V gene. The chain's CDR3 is CASSRTRSRNSPLHF. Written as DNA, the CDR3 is TGTGCCAGCAGTCGCACCAGGTCGAGAAATTCACCCCTCCACTTT.

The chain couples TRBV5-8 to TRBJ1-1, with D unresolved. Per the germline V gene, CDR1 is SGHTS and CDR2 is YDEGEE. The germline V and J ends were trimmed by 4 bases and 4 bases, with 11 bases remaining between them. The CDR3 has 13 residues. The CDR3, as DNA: TGTGCCAGCAGCCGAGAAGTCCCCACTGAAGCTTTCTTT. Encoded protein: CASSREVPTEAFF.

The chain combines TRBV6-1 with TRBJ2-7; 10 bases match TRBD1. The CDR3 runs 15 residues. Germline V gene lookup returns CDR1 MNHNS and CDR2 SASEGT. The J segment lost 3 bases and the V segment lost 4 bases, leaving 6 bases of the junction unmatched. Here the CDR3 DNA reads TGTGCCAGCAGTGGAGGGACAGGGGCATTCTACGAGCAGTACTTC. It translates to CASSGGTGAFYEQYF.

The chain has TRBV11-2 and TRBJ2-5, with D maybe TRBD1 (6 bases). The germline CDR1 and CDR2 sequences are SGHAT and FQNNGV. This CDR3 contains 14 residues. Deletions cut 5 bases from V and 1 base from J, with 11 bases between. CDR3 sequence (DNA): TGTGCCAGCAGCCCAAGACAGGTCCAAGAGACCCAGTACTTC. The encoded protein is CASSPRQVQETQYF.